This entry lists 32 T cell receptor beta chains sequenced from one sample in a study of cytomegalovirus exposure and HLA in healthy donors. PCR used 60 Vbeta primers and 13 Jbeta primers. Using immunoSEQ multiplex PCR, the repertoire was profiled, and TCRdb retains in-frame clones only, with some absent. The sample shows a few hundred thousand clones, approximately 80% of them seen only once. Sequencing was carried out using PBMCs. Receptors were obtained from a girl under 18 in good health and CMV-seronegative.

A single count supports this clone. The chain recombines TRBV18 with TRBJ2-1, with TRBD2 matching 10 bases. Germline CDR1 and CDR2: KGHSH and LQKENI. The ends lost 3 bases at V and 4 bases at J; junction bases unmatched: 9. This CDR3 has 17 amino acids. CDR3 in amino acids: CASSPKLGSGGYNEQFF. The CDR3 DNA reads TGTGCCAGCTCACCCAAATTGGGTAGCGGGGGGTACAATGAGCAGTTCTTC.

This chain links TRBV29-1 with TRBJ2-1, with a weak D call TRBD2 (6 bases). Germline V gene sequence: CDR1 SQVTM, CDR2 ANQGSEA. The V end lost 7 bases, the J end lost 9 bases, and 19 bases lay between the germline ends. This CDR3 contains 13 residues. In nucleotides, the CDR3 is TGCAGCGCTACGGGAGTACCCGGGGGTGAGCAGTTCTTC. It translates to CSATGVPGGEQFF.

The chain uses TRBV14 and TRBJ2-3; 12 nucleotides align to TRBD2. Trimming removed 5 bases from V and 2 bases from J; junction bases left unmatched: 8. CDR1 is SGHDN, CDR2 FVKESK, per germline. This CDR3 spans 17 amino acids. The CDR3 loop reads CASSTRTSGDYTDTQYF. The CDR3 nucleotides read TGTGCCAGCAGCACCCGGACTAGCGGGGATTACACAGATACGCAGTATTTT.

The V gene is TRBV4-3, the J gene TRBJ1-6; 9 nucleotides align to TRBD1. Per germline, CDR1 LGHNA and CDR2 YSLEER. The CDR3 loop spans 17 amino acids. With 0 bases clipped from V and 9 bases from J, the junction kept 9 bases outside the gene matches. Here the CDR3 DNA reads TGCGCCAGCAGCCAAGAGCCGCCGGGACAGGGTTTTTCACCCCTCCACTTT. Its translation is CASSQEPPGQGFSPLHF.

The rearrangement joins TRBV7-7 to TRBJ2-1; 12 bases line up with TRBD2. Germline loops: CDR1 SSHAT, CDR2 FNYEAQ (reference sequence). After removal of 5 bases from V and 4 bases from J, the junction contained 6 bases not matched to a gene. The CDR3 consists of 16 residues. The CDR3 nucleotides read TGTGCCAGCAGCCCGAGGACTAGCGGGGCGTACAATGAGCAGTTCTTC. Translated, it gives CASSPRTSGAYNEQFF.

The chain employs TRBV15 and TRBJ2-7, with a possible D match to TRBD1 (5 bases). Deletions cut 2 bases from V and 3 bases from J, with 11 bases between. Germline CDR1 and CDR2: LNHNV and YYDKDF (reference sequence). The CDR3 runs to 14 residues. The CDR3 sequence: CATSRSGPYYEQYF. The CDR3 nucleotides read TGTGCCACCAGCAGATCAGGGCCCTACTACGAGCAGTACTTC.

The chain has TRBV4-2 and TRBJ1-1; TRBD1 matches at 7 bases. V lost 1 base, J lost 4 bases, and 3 bases stayed unmatched. Germline V CDR1 and CDR2: LGHNA, YNFKEQ. The CDR3 extends over 14 amino acids. The CDR3 bases are TGTGCCAGCAGCCAAGTTCCAGGGGGCACTGAAGCTTTCTTT. Amino acids: CASSQVPGGTEAFF.

The V gene is TRBV20-1, the J gene TRBJ1-2; no reliable D call. This CDR3 spans 11 amino acids. Between the trimmed V and J ends, which lost 6 bases and 6 bases, there was a span of 11 bases. Germline loops: CDR1 DFQATT, CDR2 SNEGSKA (reference sequence). Written as DNA, the CDR3 is TGCAGTGCACACCGGGGTCATGGCTACACCTTC. It specifies CSAHRGHGYTF.

This chain connects TRBV9 to TRBJ1-3; 9 bases map to TRBD1. This CDR3 spans 14 amino acids. The junction had 2 bases not matched to a gene; V was cut back by 7 bases and J by 0 bases. Per the germline V gene, CDR1 is SGDLS and CDR2 is YYNGEE. Written as DNA, the CDR3 is TGTGCCAGCGGACAGGGGCTCTCTGGAAACACCATATATTTT. Translating gives CASGQGLSGNTIYF. Drawing the rest from reference TRBV9 and TRBJ1-3, the complete variable domain is DSGVTQTPKHLITATGQRVTLRCSPRSGDLSVYWYQQSLDQGLQFLIQYYNGEERAKGNILERFSAQQFPDLHSELNLSSLELGDSALYFCASGQGLSGNTIYFGEGSWLTVV.

This chain links TRBV5-4 with TRBJ1-5; TRBD1 matches at 8 bases. CDR1 is SGHNT, CDR2 YYREEE, per germline (reference sequence). This CDR3 spans 13 amino acids. With 4 bases clipped from V and 6 bases from J, the junction kept 3 bases outside the gene matches. CDR3 residues: CASSIDRGQPQHF. Here the CDR3 DNA reads TGTGCCAGCAGCATAGACAGGGGTCAGCCCCAGCATTTT.

The chain uses TRBV5-1 and TRBJ1-1, with TRBD1 as a possible D gene (6 bases). Germline CDR1 SGHRS, CDR2 YFSETQ. With 4 bases removed from V and 0 bases from J, the gap between germline ends came to 22 bases. This CDR3 has 18 amino acids. Here the CDR3 reads CASSHPRGGRGMNTEAFF. CDR3 nucleotides: TGCGCCAGCAGCCACCCACGTGGAGGGAGGGGGATGAACACTGAAGCTTTCTTT.

The chain is built from TRBV9 and TRBJ2-3; TRBD1 matches at 8 bases. The germline CDR1 and CDR2 sequences are SGDLS and YYNGEE. J lost 3 bases, V lost 0 bases, and 3 bases had no gene match. This CDR3 is 15 amino acids long. DNA for the CDR3: TGTGCCAGCAGCGTAGTCAGGGGGCGAACAGATACGCAGTATTTT. It encodes CASSVVRGRTDTQYF.

The chain couples TRBV5-1 to TRBJ1-1; 11 nucleotides line up with TRBD1. Trimming took 4 bases from V and 6 from J; bases not matched to a gene: 14. CDR1 SGHRS and CDR2 YFSETQ come from the germline V gene. The CDR3 runs to 17 residues. CDR3: CASSQRNLDRGRSEAFF. CDR3 sequence (DNA): TGCGCCAGCAGCCAAAGGAACCTGGACAGGGGGCGATCTGAAGCTTTCTTT.

A few counts support this clone. V and J are TRBV6-5 and TRBJ1-1; D not certain. From germline, CDR1 is MNHEY and CDR2 SVGAGI. The V end was cut by 6 bases, the J end by 3 bases, with 17 bases between. The CDR3 is made up of 15 amino acids. This chain's CDR3 is CASSGGPRSYTEAFF. DNA of the CDR3: TGTGCCAGCAGCGGAGGACCCAGGTCTTACACTGAAGCTTTCTTT.

This chain links TRBV5-5 with TRBJ2-7; 8 bases agree with TRBD1. Trimming took 0 bases from V and 1 from J; bases not matched to a gene: 6. This CDR3 is built from 16 residues. Germline-derived CDR1 and CDR2 are SGHKS and YYEKEE (reference sequence). The CDR3 loop reads CASSLDPRDRSYEQYF. CDR3 in DNA: TGTGCCAGCAGCTTGGACCCCCGGGACAGGTCCTACGAGCAGTACTTC.

The V gene is TRBV18, the J gene TRBJ1-5; D is unclear. The germline gives CDR1 KGHSH, CDR2 LQKENI. V shed 3 bases and J shed 7 bases, with 10 bases lying between them. This CDR3 is 13 amino acids long. The CDR3 DNA reads as TGTGCCAGCTCACCGCATAGGGAGCAGCCCCAGCATTTT. Its protein is CASSPHREQPQHF.

V is TRBV7-8 and J is TRBJ1-1; 9 nucleotides match TRBD1. This CDR3 has 17 residues. CDR1 is SGHVS and CDR2 is FQNEAQ in the germline V gene. V lost 4 bases and J lost 4; bases outside the gene matches: 13. This CDR3 reads CASSSAGTGRVGTEAFF. The CDR3 region has the DNA TGTGCCAGCAGCTCCGCCGGGACAGGGAGGGTTGGCACTGAAGCTTTCTTT.

This clone was seen a handful of times. V is TRBV29-1 and J is TRBJ1-2; tentatively, D is TRBD1 (6 bases). The CDR3 consists of 12 residues. CDR1 SQVTM and CDR2 ANQGSEA come from the germline V gene. The V end lost 3 bases, the J end lost 1 base, and 6 bases lay between the germline ends. Written as DNA, the CDR3 is TGCAGCGTTGAGGACAGTAACTATGGCTACACCTTC. This gives the protein CSVEDSNYGYTF.

Worth noting for this clone: A read error may produce the germline difference seen at one junction end. The chain carries TRBV20-1 and TRBJ1-1; maybe TRBD1 (5 bases). This CDR3 contains 9 residues. Germline-derived CDR1 and CDR2 are DFQATT and SNEGSKA (reference sequence). CDR3 loop: CSARDRRGW. The DNA of the CDR3 is TGCAGTGCTAGAGATCGGAGGGGTTGG.

The chain links TRBV18 to TRBJ2-3; 7 nucleotides line up with TRBD2. Germline-derived CDR1 and CDR2 are KGHSH and LQKENI. Trimming at V came to 3 bases and at J to 0 bases, leaving 12 bases not matched to a gene. The CDR3 contains 18 residues. CDR3: CASSPLLPAGFSTDTQYF. The CDR3 DNA sequence: TGTGCCAGCTCACCCCTTTTGCCAGCGGGGTTTAGCACAGATACGCAGTATTTT.

This chain uses TRBV30 with TRBJ2-7; no reliable D call. The CDR3 totals 14 residues. Germline V gene data show CDR1 as GTSNPN and CDR2 as SVGIG (reference sequence). The germline V and J ends were trimmed by 3 bases and 2 bases, with 14 bases remaining between them. The CDR3 spells CAWRLKSHTYEQYF. The DNA for the CDR3 is TGTGCCTGGAGATTAAAAAGCCATACCTACGAGCAGTACTTC.

The chain carries TRBV7-6 and TRBJ1-1, with TRBD1 matching over 11 bases. The CDR3 is 17 amino acids. Germline lookup yields CDR1 SGHVS and CDR2 FNYEAQ. The trim removed 5 bases at V and 11 bases at J, leaving 19 bases unmatched. CDR3 DNA: TGTGCCAGCAGCCCCCTGGTGGACAGGGGGCAGGTCGGTGGTGCTTTCTTT. This sequence encodes CASSPLVDRGQVGGAFF.

In this sample, this clone turned up once. The rearrangement links TRBV18 to TRBJ1-1; possibly TRBD1 for D (5 bases). Germline loops: CDR1 KGHSH, CDR2 LQKENI. V lost 0 bases and J lost 10, with 18 bases in between. The CDR3 is made up of 15 amino acids. The CDR3 protein is CASSPPRDSGSPAFF. CDR3 in DNA: TGTGCCAGCTCACCACCGAGGGACTCGGGGAGTCCAGCTTTCTTT.

This rearrangement joins TRBV19 to TRBJ1-5; TRBD1 agrees at 8 bases. After removal of 5 bases from V and 0 bases from J, the junction contained 12 bases not matched to a gene. The CDR3 runs to 18 residues. Germline V gene data show CDR1 as LNHDA and CDR2 as SQIVND (reference sequence). This chain's CDR3 is CASSLRGTGAYSNQPQHF. The CDR3 DNA follows: TGTGCCAGTAGTCTTAGAGGGACAGGCGCGTATAGCAATCAGCCCCAGCATTTT.

V usage is TRBV5-4 and J usage is TRBJ1-2; D might be TRBD1 (5 bases). The V end was cut by 2 bases, the J end by 4 bases, with 9 bases between. Germline-derived CDR1 and CDR2 are SGHNT and YYREEE (reference sequence). The CDR3 is made up of 13 amino acids. The CDR3 protein is CASSFERGYGYTF. In nucleotides, the CDR3 is TGTGCCAGCAGCTTTGAAAGGGGCTATGGCTACACCTTC.

The chain has TRBV29-1 and TRBJ2-5, with 14 bases identical to TRBD2. This CDR3 region has 16 residues. V trimming: 6 bases; J trimming: 3 bases; junction bases outside the gene matches: 9. Germline V gene lookup returns CDR1 SQVTM and CDR2 ANQGSEA. CDR3: CSVAAGTSGGKETQYF. CDR3 in DNA: TGCAGCGTAGCCGCCGGGACTAGCGGGGGAAAAGAGACCCAGTACTTC.

The chain joins TRBV27 to TRBJ1-3; the D gene is possibly TRBD1 (6 bases). V gave up 2 bases and J gave up 1 base, with 27 bases separating them. Germline loops: CDR1 MNHEY, CDR2 SMNVEV (reference sequence). The CDR3 length is 21 residues. CDR3 nucleotide sequence: TGTGCCAGCAGTTTAAGCGGTCGTGGTAACGTGCGGGGGCTTTCTGGAAACACCATATATTTT. It encodes CASSLSGRGNVRGLSGNTIYF.

The chain employs TRBV29-1 and TRBJ1-1; D is unresolved. The germline V gene encodes CDR1 SQVTM and CDR2 ANQGSEA. Between the trimmed V and J ends, which lost 5 bases and 1 base, there was a span of 14 bases. This CDR3 contains 14 residues. The CDR3 DNA reads as TGCAGCGTTTTCTACCTTTATGGGAACACTGAAGCTTTCTTT. Protein sequence: CSVFYLYGNTEAFF. Filled out from reference TRBV29-1 and TRBJ1-1, the complete variable domain reads SAVISQKPSRDICQRGTSLTIQCQVDSQVTMMFWYRQQPGQSLTLIATANQGSEATYESGFVIDKFPISRPNLTFSTLTVSNMSPEDSSIYLCSVFYLYGNTEAFFGQGTRLTVV.

V usage is TRBV30 and J usage is TRBJ1-5; weak D call: TRBD1 (5 bases). The CDR3 consists of 13 residues. Looked up from germline, CDR1 is GTSNPN and CDR2 is SVGIG (reference sequence). Deletions cut 5 bases from V and 3 bases from J, with 11 bases between. Here the CDR3 reads CAWATGINQPQHF. The CDR3 region has the DNA TGTGCCTGGGCAACAGGCATCAATCAGCCCCAGCATTTT.

The CDR3 nucleotides read TGTGCCAGCAGGAAGGAGGGGCCCACAGATACGCAGTATTTT. Translation: CASRKEGPTDTQYF. The V gene is TRBV2, the J gene TRBJ2-3; weak D call: TRBD2 (6 bases). V was pared by 6 bases and J by 2 bases, with 12 bases between. CDR3 length equals 14 residues. Germline values: CDR1 SNHLY, CDR2 FYNNEI.

The chain uses TRBV7-3 and TRBJ2-1; a weak D match, TRBD2 (5 bases). The CDR3 sequence is 12 residues long. Trimming pared 4 bases from V and 9 bases from J, leaving 10 bases between. Germline loops: CDR1 SGHTA, CDR2 FQGTGA. CDR3: CASSSNGGEQFF. The CDR3, as DNA: TGTGCCAGCAGCTCAAACGGAGGTGAGCAGTTCTTC. Full variable domain (rest looked up from reference TRBV7-3 and TRBJ2-1): GAGVSQTPSNKVTEKGKYVELRCDPISGHTALYWYRQSLGQGPEFLIYFQGTGAADDSGLPNDRFFAVRPEGSVSTLKIQRTERGDSAVYLCASSSNGGEQFFGPGTRLTVL.

This chain connects TRBV9 to TRBJ2-1; weak D call: TRBD1 (5 bases). The V gene's germline CDR1 is SGDLS and CDR2 YYNGEE. Trimming pared 2 bases from V and 4 bases from J, leaving 10 bases between. CDR3 size: 14 residues. CDR3 sequence reads: CASSVQGPYNEQFF. The CDR3 region has the DNA TGTGCCAGCAGCGTTCAGGGCCCATACAATGAGCAGTTCTTC.